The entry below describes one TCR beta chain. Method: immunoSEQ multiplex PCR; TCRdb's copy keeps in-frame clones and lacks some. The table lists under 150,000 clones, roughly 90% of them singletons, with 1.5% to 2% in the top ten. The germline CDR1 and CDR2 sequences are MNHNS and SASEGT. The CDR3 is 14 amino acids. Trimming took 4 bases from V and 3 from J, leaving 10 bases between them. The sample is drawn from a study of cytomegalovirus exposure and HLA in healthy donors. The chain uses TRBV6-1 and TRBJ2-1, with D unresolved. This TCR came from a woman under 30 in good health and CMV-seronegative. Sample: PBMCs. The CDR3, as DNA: TGTGCCAGCAGTGGGAGTATGGTCTACAATGAGCAGTTCTTC. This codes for CASSGSMVYNEQFF.